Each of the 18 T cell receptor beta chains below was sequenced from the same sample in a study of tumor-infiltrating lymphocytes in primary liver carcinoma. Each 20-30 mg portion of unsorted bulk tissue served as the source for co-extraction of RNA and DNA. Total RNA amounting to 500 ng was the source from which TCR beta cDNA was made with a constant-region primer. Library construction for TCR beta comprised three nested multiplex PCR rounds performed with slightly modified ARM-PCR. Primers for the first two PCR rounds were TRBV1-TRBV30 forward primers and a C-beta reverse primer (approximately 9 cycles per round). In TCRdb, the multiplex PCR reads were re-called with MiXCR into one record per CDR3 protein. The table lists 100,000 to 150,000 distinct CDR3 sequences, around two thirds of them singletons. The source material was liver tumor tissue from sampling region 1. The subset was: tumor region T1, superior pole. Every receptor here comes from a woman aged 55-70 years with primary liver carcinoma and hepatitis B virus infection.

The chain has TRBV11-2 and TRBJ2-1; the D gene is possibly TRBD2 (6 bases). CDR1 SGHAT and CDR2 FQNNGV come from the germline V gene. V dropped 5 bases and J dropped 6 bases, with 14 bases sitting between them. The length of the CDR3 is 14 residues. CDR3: CASSRTNGSNEQFF. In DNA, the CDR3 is TGTGCCAGCAGCCGAACTAACGGGAGCAATGAGCAGTTCTTC.

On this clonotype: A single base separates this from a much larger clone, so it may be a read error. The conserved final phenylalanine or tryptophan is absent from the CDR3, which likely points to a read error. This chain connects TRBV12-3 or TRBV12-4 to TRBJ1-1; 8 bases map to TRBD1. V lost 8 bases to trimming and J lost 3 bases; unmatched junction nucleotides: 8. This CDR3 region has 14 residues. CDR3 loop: CASYGTGGYTEAFS. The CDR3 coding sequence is TGTGCCAGCTATGGGACAGGAGGGTACACTGAAGCTTTCTCT.

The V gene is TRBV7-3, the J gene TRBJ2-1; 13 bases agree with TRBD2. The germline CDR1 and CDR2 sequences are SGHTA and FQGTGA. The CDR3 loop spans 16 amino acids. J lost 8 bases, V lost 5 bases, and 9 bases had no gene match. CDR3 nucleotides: TGTGCCAGCAGCCGAAGGACTAGCGGGAGAGTCGATGAGCAGTTCTTC. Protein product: CASSRRTSGRVDEQFF.

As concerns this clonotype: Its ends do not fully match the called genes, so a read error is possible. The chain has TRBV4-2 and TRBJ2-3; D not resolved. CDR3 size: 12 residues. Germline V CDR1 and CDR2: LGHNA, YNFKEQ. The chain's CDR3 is CVSNQFEDTQNF. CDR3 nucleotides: TGTGTCAGCAACCAATTTGAAGATACGCAGAATTTT.

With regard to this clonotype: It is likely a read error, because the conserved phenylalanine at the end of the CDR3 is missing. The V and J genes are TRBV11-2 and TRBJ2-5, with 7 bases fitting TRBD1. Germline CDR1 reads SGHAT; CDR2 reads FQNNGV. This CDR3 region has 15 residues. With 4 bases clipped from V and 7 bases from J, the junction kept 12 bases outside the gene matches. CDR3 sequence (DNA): TGTGCCAGCAGCTCTCAGATAGGGGGCGAAGTGACCCAGTACTTA. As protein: CASSSQIGGEVTQYL.

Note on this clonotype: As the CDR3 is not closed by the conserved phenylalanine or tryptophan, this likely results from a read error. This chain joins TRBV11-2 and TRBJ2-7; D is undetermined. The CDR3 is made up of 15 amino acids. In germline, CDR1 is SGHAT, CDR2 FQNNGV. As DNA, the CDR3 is TGTGCCAACAGCTTAGATCAAACAGCGTCCTACGAGCAGTACCTC. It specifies CANSLDQTASYEQYL.

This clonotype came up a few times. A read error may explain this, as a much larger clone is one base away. DNA of the CDR3: TGTGCCAGCAGTCCCCGGGGGGCCCAACGTGGGTTCTTC. Residues: CASSPRGAQRGFF. This sequence joins TRBV6-5 and TRBJ2-1, with D possibly being TRBD2 (7 bases). Germline V gene lookup returns CDR1 MNHEY and CDR2 SVGAGI. The CDR3 contains 13 residues. Between the trimmed V and J ends, which lost 5 bases and 15 bases, there was a span of 20 bases.

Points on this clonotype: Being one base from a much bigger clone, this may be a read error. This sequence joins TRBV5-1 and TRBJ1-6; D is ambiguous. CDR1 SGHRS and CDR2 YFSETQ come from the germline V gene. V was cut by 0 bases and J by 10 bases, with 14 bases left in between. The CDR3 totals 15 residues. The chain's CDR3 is CASSLVAWAGSPLHF. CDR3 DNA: TGCGCCAGCAGCTTGGTGGCATGGGCCGGGTCACCCCTCCACTTT.

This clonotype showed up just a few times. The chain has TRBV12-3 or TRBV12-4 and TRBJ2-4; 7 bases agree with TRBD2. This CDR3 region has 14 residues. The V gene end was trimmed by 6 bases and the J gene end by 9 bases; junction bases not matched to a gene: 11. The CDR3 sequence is CASSAGAKRGIQYF. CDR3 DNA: TGTGCCAGCAGCGCGGGAGCGAAACGAGGCATTCAGTACTTC.

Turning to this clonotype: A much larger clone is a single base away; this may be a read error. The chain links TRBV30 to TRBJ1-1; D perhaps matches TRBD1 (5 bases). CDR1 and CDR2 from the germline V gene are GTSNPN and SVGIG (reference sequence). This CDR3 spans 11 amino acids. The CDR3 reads CAWSWGTETFF. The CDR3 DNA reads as TGTGCCTGGAGTTGGGGCACTGAAACTTTCTTT.

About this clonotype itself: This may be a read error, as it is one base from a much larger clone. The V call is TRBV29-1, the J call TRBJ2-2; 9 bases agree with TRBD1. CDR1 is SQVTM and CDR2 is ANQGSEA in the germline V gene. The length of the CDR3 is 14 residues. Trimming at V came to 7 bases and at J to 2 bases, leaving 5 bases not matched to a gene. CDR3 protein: CSALGQGNTGELFF. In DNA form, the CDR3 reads TGCAGCGCACTGGGACAGGGAAACACCGGGGAGCTGTTTTTT.

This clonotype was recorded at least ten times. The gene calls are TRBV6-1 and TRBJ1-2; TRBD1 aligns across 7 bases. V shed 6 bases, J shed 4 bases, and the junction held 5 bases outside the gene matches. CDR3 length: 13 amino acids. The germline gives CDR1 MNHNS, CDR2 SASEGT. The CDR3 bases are TGTGCCAGCAGCCGACAGGGACTCTATGGCTACACCTTC. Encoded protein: CASSRQGLYGYTF.

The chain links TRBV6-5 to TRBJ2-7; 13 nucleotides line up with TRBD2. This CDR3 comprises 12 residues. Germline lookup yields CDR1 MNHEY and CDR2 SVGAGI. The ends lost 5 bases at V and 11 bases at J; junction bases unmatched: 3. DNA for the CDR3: TGTGCCAGCAGTGGACTAGCGGGAGAGGAGTACTTC. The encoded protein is CASSGLAGEEYF.

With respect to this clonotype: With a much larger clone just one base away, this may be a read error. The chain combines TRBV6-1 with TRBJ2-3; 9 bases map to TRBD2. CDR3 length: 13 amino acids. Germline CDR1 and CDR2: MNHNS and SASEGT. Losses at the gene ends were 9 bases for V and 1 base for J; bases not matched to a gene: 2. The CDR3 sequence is CARTSGRTDTQYF. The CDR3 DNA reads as TGTGCCAGAACTAGCGGGCGCACAGATACGCAGTATTTT.

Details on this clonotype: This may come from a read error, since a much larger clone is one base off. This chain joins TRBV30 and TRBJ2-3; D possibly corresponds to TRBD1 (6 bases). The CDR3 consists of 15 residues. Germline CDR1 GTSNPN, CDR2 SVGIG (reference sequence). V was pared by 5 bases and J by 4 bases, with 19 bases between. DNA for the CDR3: TGTGCCTGGCAACCGGGACAAGCACGCGCAGATACGCAGTATTTT. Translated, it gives CAWQPGQARADTQYF.

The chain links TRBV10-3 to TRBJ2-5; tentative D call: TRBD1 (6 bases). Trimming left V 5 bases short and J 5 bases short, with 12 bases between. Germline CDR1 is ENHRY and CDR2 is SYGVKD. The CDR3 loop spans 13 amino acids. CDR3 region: CAISTGSGETQYF. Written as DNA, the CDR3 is TGTGCCATCAGTACAGGGTCGGGGGAGACCCAGTACTTC.

In DNA, the CDR3 is TGTGCCAGCAACCTCCGATTAGGCTACGAGCAGTACTTC. It translates to CASNLRLGYEQYF. The chain is built from TRBV7-8 and TRBJ2-7; no firm D call. The CDR3 is 13 residues long. CDR1 and CDR2 (germline): SGHVS, FQNEAQ. Trimming stripped 7 bases from V and 3 bases from J, with 13 bases between. Using reference TRBV7-8 and TRBJ2-7 for the parts outside the CDR3, the full variable domain is GAGVSQSPRYKVAKRGQDVALRCDPISGHVSLFWYQQALGQGPEFLTYFQNEAQLDKSGLPSDRFFAERPEGSVSTLKIQRTQQEDSAVYLCASNLRLGYEQYFGPGTRLTVT.

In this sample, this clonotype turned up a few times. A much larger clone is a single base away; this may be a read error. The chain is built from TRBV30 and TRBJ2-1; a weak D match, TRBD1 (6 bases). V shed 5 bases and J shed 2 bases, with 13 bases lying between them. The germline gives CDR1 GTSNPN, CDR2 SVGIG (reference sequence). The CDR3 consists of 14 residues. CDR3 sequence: CAWGQGSTYNEQFF. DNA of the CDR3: TGTGCCTGGGGGCAGGGGTCTACCTACAATGAGCAGTTCTTC.